The following is a T cell receptor (beta chain) sequence with its context. This sample was taken from a study of blood T cell repertoires in COVID-19. Background on the study: Some COVID-19 samples were acute and others convalescent; all came from the United States, Italy and Spain.

Sequencing was performed with immunoSEQ multiplex PCR; in TCRdb, only in-frame clones are kept and a portion is missing. The sample holds hundreds of thousands of clones; roughly 90% are singletons and the top ten take around 9.5%. V was cut by 2 bases and J by 4 bases, with 5 bases left in between. The CDR3 runs to 12 residues. The clonotype originates from a middle-aged woman who had recovered from COVID-19. Sequencing was performed on PBMCs or T cells enriched from blood (not recorded which). The chain joins TRBV12-3 or TRBV12-4 to TRBJ1-1; D gene uncertain. For the CDR3, the DNA is TGTGCCAGCAGTTTAATAGTCACTGAAGCTTTCTTT. This gives the protein CASSLIVTEAFF.